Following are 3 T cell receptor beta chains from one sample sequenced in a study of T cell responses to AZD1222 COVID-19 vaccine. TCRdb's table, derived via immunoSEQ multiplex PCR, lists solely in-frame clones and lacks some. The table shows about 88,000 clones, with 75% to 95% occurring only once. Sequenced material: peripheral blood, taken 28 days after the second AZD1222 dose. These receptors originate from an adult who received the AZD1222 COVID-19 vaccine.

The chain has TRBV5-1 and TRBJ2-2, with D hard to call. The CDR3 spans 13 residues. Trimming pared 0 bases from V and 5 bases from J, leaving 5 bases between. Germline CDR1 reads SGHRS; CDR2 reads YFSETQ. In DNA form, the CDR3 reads TGCGCCAGCAGCTTGGCCCGAACCGGGGAGCTGTTTTTT. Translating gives CASSLARTGELFF. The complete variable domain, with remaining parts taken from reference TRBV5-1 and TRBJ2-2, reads KAGVTQTPRYLIKTRGQQVTLSCSPISGHRSVSWYQQTPGQGLQFLFEYFSETQRNKGNFPGRFSGRQFSNSRSEMNVSTLELGDSALYLCASSLARTGELFFGEGSRLTVL.

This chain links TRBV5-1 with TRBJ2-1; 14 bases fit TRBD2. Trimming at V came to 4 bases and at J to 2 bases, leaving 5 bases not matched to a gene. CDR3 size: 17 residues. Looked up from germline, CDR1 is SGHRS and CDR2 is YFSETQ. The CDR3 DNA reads TGCGCCAGCAGCAGACCGGGACTAGCGGGGGCCTACAATGAGCAGTTCTTC. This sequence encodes CASSRPGLAGAYNEQFF.

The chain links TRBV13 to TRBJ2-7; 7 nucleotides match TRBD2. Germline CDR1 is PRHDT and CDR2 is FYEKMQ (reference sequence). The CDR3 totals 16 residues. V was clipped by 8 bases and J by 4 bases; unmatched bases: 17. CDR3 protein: CASAHEQALGGYEQYF. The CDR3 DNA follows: TGTGCCAGCGCCCATGAGCAGGCTTTGGGGGGGTACGAGCAGTACTTC.